Below, one TCR beta chain is given with its context. The specificity of this receptor is unknown. Base qualities are not provided; no much larger clone lies one nucleotide away. This entry is derived from a study of blood T cell repertoires in COVID-19 (dated by TCRdb to 2018 to 2021). About the study as a whole: Samples from collaborators originated in the United States, Italy and Spain and spanned both the acute and convalescent phases of COVID-19. The prospective study material was composed of cDNA or gDNA derived from T cells, B-cell-depleted T cells, or PBMCs. The dataset comprised deeply sampled blood TCRbeta repertoires from subjects exposed to, actively infected with, or recovered from COVID-19. The repertoires were released in a freely available public database meant as a resource for research on the immune response to SARS-CoV-2. The sample metadata nearly always contained a de-identified subject ID, COVID-19 status, age in years and sex. Where HLA class I and class II types were available, the types were taken from metadata supplied by the sample provider, not from assay-based typing. The samples were drawn from the first 160 participants of the ongoing ImmuneRACE study and from more than 1,000 subjects provided by 6 global collaborators. The paper as a whole reports these results and caveats: How much clinical and demographic metadata was included differed by source and by participant, and the metadata was provided uncurated.

One collaborating source in Seattle enrolled patients while the patients were actively infected and followed the patients over time throughout the course of disease. Whole blood was collected in K2EDTA tubes by collaborating institutions according to the institutions' own protocols. Collaborator samples were shipped for TCRbeta analysis as frozen whole blood, isolated PBMCs, or DNA extracted from either sample type. The immunoSEQ Assay, a bias-controlled multiplex PCR, was used to amplify TCRbeta CDR3 regions from genomic DNA. From the authors' description of their analysis: The number of nucleated cells in each sample was estimated from the amplification of reference gene primers within the assay. To quantify the absolute abundance of each unique TCRbeta CDR3 rearrangement, sequence reads were collapsed and filtered. For each sample, productive Simpson clonality was calculated as the square root of Simpson's diversity index over productive rearrangements. Here the immuneACCESS table is served through TCRdb, limited to in-frame sequences with V and J called. Missing clones are a known gap in these copies; in checked studies unresolved V genes cover under half, and the rest lacks a known reason. D and trimming come from the DNA, and the V and J calls and clone size come from that table. Across this sample there are some 180,000 clones, with over 70% seen only once. The ten most abundant clones make up about 6.7% of the sample.

Sequencing input: peripheral blood. This TCR derives from a woman aged 40 to 49 with COVID-19, enrolled during active disease.

The DNA sequence reads TGTGCCAGCAGCGTGGTCTATCCGGGACAGTTGTACAATGAGCAGTTCTTC. Its product reads: CASSVVYPGQLYNEQFF. The rearrangement joined TRBV9 to TRBJ2-1, with 7 bases in between that match TRBD1. The germline V end is reduced by 2 bases and the J end by 4 bases; junction bases left unmatched: 12. CDR1 and CDR2 were assigned from the germline V gene as SGDLS and YYNGEE. The CDR3, cysteine through phenylalanine, is 17 amino acids long. Just CDR3 DNA is preserved here, 51 bases in frame from base 1.